This entry lists 25 T cell receptor beta chains sequenced from one sample in a study of CD8+ T cells in alopecia areata (dated by TCRdb to the late 2010s). The protocol used for the library was the immunoSEQ multiplex PCR assay. For TCR sequencing, RNA was extracted from every sample and reverse transcribed into cDNA to serve as template. TCRdb limited this immuneACCESS table to in-frame rearrangements with V and J called. A share of clones is missing; checked studies link under half to unresolved V genes, and the rest is unexplained. In all, the sample holds approximately 280,000 clones, and 58% of those were seen once. The leading ten clones occupy over 1.5% of the sample. According to the study, the label for this sample's time point signals: roughly 24 weeks on oral tofacitinib. Interpreted using the paper, the treatment or condition label stands for: oral pan-JAK inhibitor, 5-10 mg twice daily.

The sample was CD4+ T cells sorted from blood, taken at week 24, from a patient treated with tofacitinib. These receptors all stem from a human donor with alopecia areata.

As regards this clone: A clone one base away is much larger, so this may be a read error. This rearrangement joins TRBV7-9 to TRBJ2-7; D gene unclear. This CDR3 comprises 11 residues. The germline V gene encodes CDR1 SEHNR and CDR2 FQNEAQ (reference sequence). CDR3 amino acids: CASSVAYEQYF. Written as DNA, the CDR3 is TGTGCCAGCAGCGTAGCCTACGAGCAGTACTTC.

The chain combines TRBV6-5 with TRBJ2-2, with D possibly matching TRBD1 (5 bases). Germline CDR1 MNHEY, CDR2 SVGAGI. V dropped 0 bases and J dropped 5 bases, with 10 bases sitting between them. The CDR3 is 15 amino acids. The DNA for the CDR3 is TGTGCCAGCAGTTACTCGCCGGCAGGGACCGGGGAGCTGTTTTTT. Its protein product is CASSYSPAGTGELFF.

The chain joins TRBV6-4 to TRBJ2-3; D possibly corresponds to TRBD2 (5 bases). Germline V gene lookup returns CDR1 MRHNA and CDR2 SNTAGT. The CDR3 has 13 residues. V dropped 6 bases and J dropped 5 bases, with 12 bases sitting between them. The CDR3 is CASSTSGLDTQYF. CDR3 nucleotides: TGTGCCAGCAGCACTAGTGGCTTAGATACGCAGTATTTT.

The V gene is TRBV2, the J gene TRBJ2-5; possible D gene TRBD1, 6 bases. The germline V gene encodes CDR1 SNHLY and CDR2 FYNNEI. Trimming left V 6 bases short and J 1 base short, with 12 bases between. This CDR3 comprises 14 residues. CDR3 nucleotide sequence: TGTGCCAGCAGCGGACGACAGGTCCAAGAGACCCAGTACTTC. Translated, it gives CASSGRQVQETQYF. Looking up the rest from reference TRBV2 and TRBJ2-5 gives the full variable domain: EPEVTQTPSHQVTQMGQEVILRCVPISNHLYFYWYRQILGQKVEFLVSFYNNEISEKSEIFDDQFSVERPDGSNFTLKIRSTKLEDSAMYFCASSGRQVQETQYFGPGTRLLVL.

The V and J genes are TRBV6-5 and TRBJ2-5, with a weak D call TRBD1 (5 bases). CDR3 size: 14 residues. The ends were cut back, 6 bases at V and 5 bases at J, with 16 bases in the middle. Germline CDR1 MNHEY, CDR2 SVGAGI. The CDR3 is CASRSTGAEETQYF. CDR3 in DNA: TGTGCCAGCAGGTCAACAGGAGCAGAGGAGACCCAGTACTTC.

The chain joins TRBV28 to TRBJ2-3; 9 bases map to TRBD1. CDR3 length equals 13 residues. The trim removed 4 bases at V and 5 bases at J, leaving 1 base unmatched. Germline V gene lookup returns CDR1 MDHEN and CDR2 SYDVKM. CDR3 sequence reads: CASSSDRGDTQYF. The DNA of the CDR3 is TGTGCCAGCAGTTCGGACAGGGGAGATACGCAGTATTTT.

The genes are TRBV29-1 and TRBJ1-6; the match to TRBD1 covers 10 bases. CDR3 size: 14 residues. The V segment lost 4 bases and the J segment 8 bases; nucleotides outside the gene matches: 5. CDR1 and CDR2 (germline): SQVTM, ANQGSEA. CDR3 DNA: TGCAGCGTTGCTACCGGGACAGGGGATTCACCCCTCCACTTT. Its protein is CSVATGTGDSPLHF.

The chain employs TRBV5-4 and TRBJ1-2; a possible D gene is TRBD1 (6 bases). CDR3 size: 15 residues. CDR1 SGHNT and CDR2 YYREEE come from the germline V gene (reference sequence). V was clipped by 6 bases and J by 2 bases, with 17 bases between them. CDR3 DNA: TGTGCCAGCACCTCCCGGGTAGGGGGAAACTATGGCTACACCTTC. It yields the protein CASTSRVGGNYGYTF.

The gene calls are TRBV6-1 and TRBJ1-5; 7 bases align to TRBD1. The V gene's germline CDR1 is MNHNS and CDR2 SASEGT. This CDR3 region has 12 residues. V gave up 6 bases and J gave up 4 bases; unmatched junction bases: 0. For the CDR3, the DNA is TGTGCCAGCAGACAGGGGAATCAGCCCCAGCATTTT. Its protein product is CASRQGNQPQHF.

This chain links TRBV5-4 with TRBJ1-2; no firm D call. The CDR3 covers 14 residues. Per the germline V gene, CDR1 is SGHNT and CDR2 is YYREEE (reference sequence). The V end lost 1 base, the J end lost 3 bases, and 10 bases lay between the germline ends. In nucleotides, the CDR3 is TGTGCCAGCAGCTTGAGAGGAACGGACTATGGCTACACCTTC. Its translation: CASSLRGTDYGYTF.

The chain carries TRBV7-2 and TRBJ1-6, with 9 positions matching TRBD1. CDR1 is SGHTA, CDR2 FQGNSA, per germline. The junction had 3 bases not matched to a gene; V was cut back by 3 bases and J by 6 bases. This CDR3 spans 15 amino acids. CDR3 amino acids: CASSLDRGFNSPLHF. DNA of the CDR3: TGTGCCAGCAGCTTGGACAGGGGATTTAATTCACCCCTCCACTTT.

The chain has TRBV29-1 and TRBJ1-1, with D unresolved. The CDR3 covers 14 residues. V gave up 6 bases and J gave up 7 bases, with 21 bases separating them. Per germline, CDR1 SQVTM and CDR2 ANQGSEA. Here the CDR3 DNA reads TGCAGCGTCGCTACTGGGAGGAATGCCCTTGAAGCTTTCTTT. This translates into CSVATGRNALEAFF.

This clone was observed many times. The DNA of the CDR3 is TGCGCCAGCACCTTCCCGGACAGGGGGTTTGAAGCTTTCTTT. It encodes CASTFPDRGFEAFF. The V gene is TRBV23-1, the J gene TRBJ1-1; 10 positions match TRBD1. TRBV23-1 is given ORF status, its function remaining uncertain. The V gene end was trimmed by 7 bases and the J gene end by 7 bases; junction bases not matched to a gene: 9. This CDR3 spans 14 amino acids.

The chain recombines TRBV2 with TRBJ2-5, with TRBD2 as a possible D gene (5 bases). The CDR3 is 13 residues long. Per germline, CDR1 SNHLY and CDR2 FYNNEI. V lost 4 bases, J lost 5 bases, and 11 bases lay in between. The chain's CDR3 is CASSGTPGETQYF. The CDR3 bases are TGTGCCAGCAGTGGGACTCCCGGGGAGACCCAGTACTTC.

This clone was detected only once. V is TRBV5-1 and J is TRBJ2-1; maybe TRBD2 (5 bases). The CDR3 has 11 amino acids. Germline CDR1 is SGHRS and CDR2 is YFSETQ. Deletions cut 2 bases from V and 10 bases from J, with 7 bases between. Here the CDR3 reads CASSFPGEQFF. The CDR3 bases are TGCGCCAGCAGCTTCCCGGGAGAGCAGTTCTTC.

Of note for this clone: The sample has other DNA sequences that encode this CDR3 too. The chain joins TRBV5-1 to TRBJ2-5, with no clear D. The CDR3 extends over 11 amino acids. The ends were cut back, 5 bases at V and 2 bases at J, with 4 bases in the middle. Per the germline V gene, CDR1 is SGHRS and CDR2 is YFSETQ. CDR3 sequence reads: CASSSQETQYF. The DNA for the CDR3 is TGCGCCAGCAGTTCTCAAGAGACCCAGTACTTC.

The V gene is TRBV6-1, the J gene TRBJ1-2; the D gene is possibly TRBD1 (5 bases). V shed 4 bases and J shed 4 bases, with 10 bases lying between them. The CDR3 sequence is 13 residues long. Per germline, CDR1 MNHNS and CDR2 SASEGT. The chain's CDR3 is CASSGWGLYGYTF. The CDR3 DNA reads as TGTGCCAGCAGTGGTTGGGGCCTCTATGGCTACACCTTC.

This clone has just a few counts. The same CDR3 arises from other DNA sequences in this sample as well. V is TRBV30 and J is TRBJ2-5; D unclear. V was clipped by 0 bases and J by 2 bases, with 1 base between them. This CDR3 contains 11 residues. In germline, CDR1 is GTSNPN, CDR2 SVGIG (reference sequence). CDR3 DNA sequence: TGTGCCTGGAGTGTTCAAGAGACCCAGTACTTC. Translation: CAWSVQETQYF.

The chain joins TRBV28 to TRBJ2-4; D is ambiguous. Germline CDR1 is MDHEN and CDR2 is SYDVKM. The length of the CDR3 is 14 residues. Trimming cost V 2 bases and J 5 bases, with 10 bases left between them. CDR3 coding DNA: TGTGCCAGCAGTTTAAGCCGGGCTCAAAACATTCAGTACTTC. The encoded protein is CASSLSRAQNIQYF.

V is TRBV25-1 and J is TRBJ1-6, with D possibly being TRBD1 (5 bases). Germline CDR1 MGHDK, CDR2 SYGVNS. V shed 7 bases and J shed 6 bases, with 22 bases lying between them. The CDR3 runs to 17 residues. The CDR3: CASNLQVGAGLNSPLHF. In nucleotides, the CDR3 is TGTGCCAGCAATCTACAAGTAGGGGCAGGTCTTAATTCACCCCTCCACTTT.

This chain connects TRBV30 to TRBJ2-7; D is perhaps TRBD2 (5 bases). With 0 bases removed from V and 1 base from J, the gap between germline ends came to 10 bases. Germline-derived CDR1 and CDR2 are GTSNPN and SVGIG (reference sequence). This CDR3 has 14 amino acids. The CDR3 loop reads CAWSVGLVSYEQYF. As DNA, the CDR3 is TGTGCCTGGAGTGTCGGACTTGTTTCCTACGAGCAGTACTTC.

The rearrangement uses TRBV6-6 and TRBJ1-6; D might be TRBD1 (5 bases). Germline V gene data show CDR1 as MNHNY and CDR2 as SVGAGI (reference sequence). Trimming took 7 bases from V and 6 from J, leaving 16 bases between them. The CDR3 contains 15 residues. The DNA for the CDR3 is TGTGCCAGCACCTTACCGGCAGGGAGTAATTCACCCCTCCACTTT. This translates into CASTLPAGSNSPLHF.

The chain joins TRBV18 to TRBJ1-1; D remains ambiguous. CDR1 is KGHSH, CDR2 LQKENI, per germline. The CDR3 is 14 amino acids. V lost 7 bases and J 3 bases, leaving 15 bases between the germline ends. DNA of the CDR3: TGTGCCAGCTTCTCGAGCATCGGGGACACTGAAGCTTTCTTT. As protein: CASFSSIGDTEAFF.

This clone has only one observation. The chain links TRBV2 to TRBJ1-2; 7 nucleotides align to TRBD1. The CDR3 loop spans 15 amino acids. CDR1 is SNHLY, CDR2 FYNNEI, per germline. The V gene end was trimmed by 4 bases and the J gene end by 2 bases; junction bases not matched to a gene: 7. CDR3 residues: CASSAGGLLNYGYTF. For the CDR3, the DNA is TGTGCCAGCAGTGCAGGGGGACTCTTGAACTATGGCTACACCTTC.

The V and J genes are TRBV7-2 and TRBJ1-2; the D gene is possibly TRBD1 (5 bases). The CDR3 consists of 15 residues. Germline CDR1 and CDR2: SGHTA and FQGNSA. Trimming removed 3 bases from V and 4 bases from J, with 15 bases in between. CDR3 in amino acids: CASSFKGSDTYGYTF. CDR3 DNA sequence: TGTGCCAGCAGCTTTAAGGGGTCGGACACCTATGGCTACACCTTC.